The source of this T cell receptor (beta chain) is a study of blood T cell repertoires in COVID-19. Study summary: Samples representing acute and convalescent COVID-19 were sourced from the United States, Italy and Spain.

Deletions cut 2 bases from V and 5 bases from J, with 19 bases between. The CDR3 totals 16 residues. Per the germline V gene, CDR1 is SGDLS and CDR2 is YYNGEE. TCRdb's table, derived via immunoSEQ multiplex PCR, lists solely in-frame clones and lacks some. The sample lists a few hundred thousand clones, 75% to 90% occurring once. The V gene is TRBV9, the J gene TRBJ1-2; the D gene is possibly TRBD1 (6 bases). Sequencing was carried out using peripheral blood. This receptor was identified in a woman in her late teens or twenties with acute or convalescent COVID-19. CDR3: CASSVDGEGDVYGYTF. For the CDR3, the DNA is TGTGCCAGCAGCGTTGACGGGGAGGGGGATGTATATGGCTACACCTTC.